The 21 T cell receptor beta chains presented below share a single source sample, sequenced in a study of response to subunit inactivated influenza vaccine. One entry per CDR3 protein, called by TCRdb with MiXCR from the RT-PCR reads. Of approximately 500,000 distinct CDR3 sequences listed, around a quarter are singletons. This sample was also put to use in a study of T cells expressing NK-cell markers. That source notes: Synthesis of TCR beta cDNA relied on 5'RACE template switching carrying UMIs.

The sequencing used CD4+ T cells sorted from PBMCs, collected 12 days after vaccination. These receptors originate from a man aged 50-59 years who received an inactivated influenza vaccine.

This clonotype was counted between two and nine times. The chain is built from TRBV29-1 and TRBJ2-2; D might be TRBD1 (5 bases). Deletions cut 6 bases from V and 2 bases from J, with 16 bases between. The germline CDR1 and CDR2 sequences are SQVTM and ANQGSEA. This CDR3 contains 15 residues. The CDR3 DNA is TGCAGCGTCGCAAGGGGTAGTTCCAACACCGGGGAGCTGTTTTTT. Translated, it gives CSVARGSSNTGELFF.

The rearrangement uses TRBV9 and TRBJ2-2; D possibly corresponds to TRBD2 (5 bases). The V gene lost 6 bases and the J gene lost 0 bases, with 12 bases spanning the gap. CDR3 length: 15 amino acids. Germline V gene lookup returns CDR1 SGDLS and CDR2 YYNGEE. As DNA, the CDR3 is TGTGCCAGCAACGGCTTGGGAGCGAACACCGGGGAGCTGTTTTTT. Residues: CASNGLGANTGELFF.

This clonotype was counted many times. The rearrangement links TRBV4-3 to TRBJ1-6, with D possibly being TRBD1 (6 bases). V dropped 0 bases and J dropped 10 bases, with 10 bases sitting between them. The CDR3 consists of 14 residues. Germline assignment: CDR1 LGHNA and CDR2 YSLEER. DNA of the CDR3: TGCGCCAGCAGCCAAGAGGGGGGGCGGTCACCCCTCCACTTT. Translation gives CASSQEGGRSPLHF.

A few counts support this clonotype. The chain is built from TRBV5-6 and TRBJ1-6, with D unclear. Trimming cost V 0 bases and J 8 bases, with 9 bases left between them. CDR1 and CDR2 from the germline V gene are SGHDT and YYEEEE. The CDR3 sequence is 14 residues long. CDR3 amino acids: CASSLARGDSPLHF. Written as DNA, the CDR3 is TGTGCCAGCAGCTTGGCCCGCGGGGATTCACCCCTCCACTTT.

This clonotype came up a few times. The chain combines TRBV6-5 with TRBJ2-7; weak D call: TRBD2 (6 bases). The germline gives CDR1 MNHEY, CDR2 SVGAGI. Trimming pared 0 bases from V and 4 bases from J, leaving 13 bases between. The CDR3 has 15 residues. The CDR3 protein is CASSYSREPPYEQYF. CDR3 sequence (DNA): TGTGCCAGCAGTTACTCCCGGGAGCCCCCTTACGAGCAGTACTTC.

In this sample, this clonotype turned up a few times. This chain links TRBV6-1 with TRBJ1-4, with D possibly matching TRBD1 (6 bases). Germline CDR1 and CDR2: MNHNS and SASEGT. V was clipped by 6 bases and J by 2 bases, with 10 bases between them. This CDR3 has 14 amino acids. Here the CDR3 DNA reads TGTGCCAGCAGGAGGGGGTATACTAATGAAAAACTGTTTTTT. Protein: CASRRGYTNEKLFF.

The chain is built from TRBV21-1 and TRBJ2-1; no check of the table's D call, TRBD1, against the DNA was made. TRBV21-1 is a pseudogene locus. This CDR3 comprises 17 residues. CDR3 DNA: TGTGCCAGCCCCAAAAAAGGGGTAAAGGGACAATACAATGAGCAGTTCTTC. As protein: CASPKKGVKGQYNEQFF.

CDR3 protein: CSVGFAANTGELFF. The CDR3 nucleotides are TGCAGCGTTGGTTTCGCAGCGAACACCGGGGAGCTGTTTTTT. V is TRBV29-1 and J is TRBJ2-2; D is undetermined. Deletions cut 4 bases from V and 0 bases from J, with 9 bases between. Germline V gene data show CDR1 as SQVTM and CDR2 as ANQGSEA. The CDR3 has 14 amino acids.

This clonotype was found many times. V is TRBV29-1 and J is TRBJ2-5, with D possibly being TRBD1 or TRBD2 (5 bases each). Germline V CDR1 and CDR2: SQVTM, ANQGSEA. V was cut by 7 bases and J by 0 bases, with 15 bases left in between. The CDR3 has 14 residues. The CDR3 sequence: CSALGPSHQETQYF. CDR3 DNA: TGCAGCGCCTTGGGACCTTCTCACCAAGAGACCCAGTACTTC. The whole variable domain, filled in from reference TRBV29-1 and TRBJ2-5, reads SAVISQKPSRDICQRGTSLTIQCQVDSQVTMMFWYRQQPGQSLTLIATANQGSEATYESGFVIDKFPISRPNLTFSTLTVSNMSPEDSSIYLCSALGPSHQETQYFGPGTRLLVL.

The rearrangement joins TRBV12-3 or TRBV12-4 to TRBJ1-2, with D perhaps matching TRBD1 (6 bases). This CDR3 spans 14 amino acids. The V end was cut by 3 bases, the J end by 8 bases, with 16 bases between. CDR3 in amino acids: CASSFRLQGNGYTF. The CDR3 nucleotides read TGTGCCAGCAGTTTCCGTTTACAGGGAAACGGCTACACCTTC.

V and J are TRBV5-1 and TRBJ2-1, with a possible D match to TRBD1 (6 bases). In germline, CDR1 is SGHRS, CDR2 YFSETQ. The CDR3 sequence is 14 residues long. Deletions cut 2 bases from V and 5 bases from J, with 11 bases between. The chain's CDR3 is CASSFPGANNEQFF. CDR3 coding DNA: TGCGCCAGCAGCTTTCCAGGGGCTAACAATGAGCAGTTCTTC.

This clonotype was counted a few times. This chain links TRBV3-1 with TRBJ2-1; TRBD2 aligns across 7 bases. Losses at the gene ends were 6 bases for V and 3 bases for J; bases not matched to a gene: 14. CDR3 length: 17 residues. Per the germline V gene, CDR1 is LGHDT and CDR2 is YNNKEL (reference sequence). The CDR3 coding sequence is TGTGCCAGCAGAGAATCCCGACCGGGACTACGCTACAATGAGCAGTTCTTC. Encoded protein: CASRESRPGLRYNEQFF.

This clonotype has only a few counts. The chain recombines TRBV29-1 with TRBJ2-1; 7 bases align to TRBD1. CDR3 size: 14 residues. The germline V gene encodes CDR1 SQVTM and CDR2 ANQGSEA. J lost 2 bases, V lost 2 bases, and 3 bases had no gene match. In DNA form, the CDR3 reads TGCAGCGTTGAATGGACAGGTCCCTACAATGAGCAGTTCTTC. Its translation is CSVEWTGPYNEQFF.

In this sample, this clonotype turned up a few times. The chain recombines TRBV6-1 with TRBJ2-5, with D unclear. The CDR3 length is 14 residues. The germline CDR1 and CDR2 sequences are MNHNS and SASEGT. V lost 6 bases to trimming and J lost 0 bases, with 11 bases between them. CDR3 sequence: CASRLGRNQETQYF. DNA of the CDR3: TGTGCCAGCAGGCTTGGACGGAACCAAGAGACCCAGTACTTC.

This sequence joins TRBV20-1 and TRBJ1-5, with 7 bases aligning to TRBD1. With V trimmed by 0 bases and J by 0 bases, 5 bases remained unmatched. Germline V CDR1 and CDR2: DFQATT, SNEGSKA (reference sequence). CDR3 size: 16 residues. The CDR3 bases are TGCAGTGCTAGAGATGTCAGGGGGAATAGCAATCAGCCCCAGCATTTT. It codes for CSARDVRGNSNQPQHF.

Only a few counts were recorded for this clonotype. The chain combines TRBV28 with TRBJ1-5, with D perhaps TRBD1 (5 bases). Germline assignment: CDR1 MDHEN and CDR2 SYDVKM. Trimming took 5 bases from V and 3 from J, leaving 14 bases between them. The CDR3 is 15 residues long. DNA for the CDR3: TGTGCCAGCAGTGGAGGACAAACGTTCAATCAGCCCCAGCATTTT. It translates to CASSGGQTFNQPQHF.

This clonotype was picked up a small number of times. J is TRBJ1-1 and V is TRBV18; no firm D call. Germline CDR1 KGHSH, CDR2 LQKENI. Trimming removed 6 bases at V and 0 bases at J, with 17 bases between. The CDR3 loop spans 16 amino acids. CDR3 loop: CASSLTSTTVNTEAFF. CDR3 coding DNA: TGTGCCAGCTCCCTAACCTCGACGACGGTGAACACTGAAGCTTTCTTT.

A few counts support this clonotype. This chain joins TRBV7-9 and TRBJ2-7, with D perhaps assigned TRBD1 or TRBD2 (5 bases each). The CDR3 is 14 amino acids. Germline V gene lookup returns CDR1 SEHNR and CDR2 FQNEAQ (reference sequence). V gave up 3 bases and J gave up 6 bases, with 15 bases separating them. CDR3: CASSLPGTVVEQYF. The CDR3 nucleotides read TGTGCCAGCAGCTTGCCGGGGACGGTAGTCGAGCAGTACTTC.

The table lists this clonotype with a few counts. The rearrangement joins TRBV24-1 to TRBJ2-7; unclear D gene. V shed 4 bases and J shed 2 bases, with 11 bases lying between them. Germline assignment: CDR1 KGHDR and CDR2 SFDVKD. The CDR3 extends over 14 amino acids. The CDR3 loop is CATSDTIWPYEQYF. The DNA of the CDR3 is TGTGCCACCAGTGACACTATTTGGCCCTACGAGCAGTACTTC.

As for this clonotype: Relative to the germline gene, one junction end is altered; a read error may explain this. This chain uses TRBV7-2 with TRBJ2-1, with D possibly being TRBD2 (6 bases). The germline V gene has CDR1 SGHTA and CDR2 FQGNSA. The CDR3 has 12 residues. The CDR3 loop reads CASSSTSIPGVF. The CDR3 DNA follows: TGTGCCAGCAGCTCCACTAGCATACCAGGTGTCTTC.

The CDR3 region has the DNA TGTGCCACCACGGACAGACCAGAGGTCTACGAGCAGTACTTC. Protein sequence: CATTDRPEVYEQYF. The V call is TRBV10-3, the J call TRBJ2-7, with a possible D match to TRBD1 (6 bases). With 10 bases removed from V and 3 bases from J, the gap between germline ends came to 19 bases. CDR1 and CDR2 (germline): ENHRY, SYGVKD. This CDR3 has 14 amino acids.